These 21 T cell receptor beta chains were all obtained from the same sample, sequenced in a study of shared clonotypes between healthy human individuals. Profiled with immunoSEQ multiplex PCR; TCRdb holds only in-frame clones, not every one. The data show a few million clones, around 90% seen once. Material for sequencing was naive CD4+ T cells sorted from blood. Regarding subset: CD45RA+ positively selected. The receptor set was obtained from a young man in good health.

The rearrangement links TRBV6-5 to TRBJ2-7; D might be TRBD2 (6 bases). With 7 bases removed from V and 7 bases from J, the gap between germline ends came to 17 bases. The germline CDR1 and CDR2 sequences are MNHEY and SVGAGI. The CDR3 runs 13 residues. The CDR3 DNA is TGTGCCAGCAATTGGAAGAGCGGAGGGGAGCAGTACTTC. It yields the protein CASNWKSGGEQYF.

This clone has only one observation. The chain couples TRBV7-3 to TRBJ1-2, with 7 bases lining up with TRBD1. CDR1 is SGHTA and CDR2 is FQGTGA in the germline V gene. This CDR3 comprises 13 residues. The V and J ends lost 3 bases and 8 bases, in that order; junction bases with no gene match: 6. The DNA of the CDR3 is TGTGCCAGCAGCTTCGACAGGGCGGGAGGCTACACCTTC. It translates to CASSFDRAGGYTF.

The rearrangement links TRBV5-6 to TRBJ1-4; tentative D call: TRBD1 (5 bases). Germline V gives CDR1 SGHDT, CDR2 YYEEEE. The CDR3 has 17 amino acids. V lost 4 bases and J 0 bases, leaving 16 bases between the germline ends. CDR3: CASSVVEGPATNEKLFF. CDR3 in DNA: TGTGCCAGCAGCGTTGTGGAGGGGCCTGCAACTAATGAAAAACTGTTTTTT.

V and J are TRBV28 and TRBJ2-7; 12 nucleotides align to TRBD1. CDR3 size: 15 residues. V shed 5 bases, J shed 4 bases, and the junction held 6 bases outside the gene matches. The germline V gene encodes CDR1 MDHEN and CDR2 SYDVKM. The chain's CDR3 is CASSPRDRGLYEQYF. Here the CDR3 DNA reads TGTGCCAGCAGTCCCCGGGACAGGGGGCTATACGAGCAGTACTTC.

The rearrangement links TRBV27 to TRBJ1-2; 7 nucleotides match TRBD1. CDR1 and CDR2 (germline): MNHEY, SMNVEV (reference sequence). The CDR3 sequence is 15 residues long. The ends lost 4 bases at V and 7 bases at J; junction bases unmatched: 12. CDR3 sequence: CASSSHLDRLGGYTF. DNA of the CDR3: TGTGCCAGCAGTTCACACCTGGACAGGCTGGGTGGCTACACCTTC.

The chain recombines TRBV19 with TRBJ2-2; the D gene could be TRBD1 or TRBD2 (5 bases each). Germline V lookup: CDR1 LNHDA, CDR2 SQIVND (reference sequence). This CDR3 is built from 14 residues. CDR3 loop: CATKRGRGTGELFF. CDR3 DNA: TGTGCTACTAAGAGGGGCCGTGGCACCGGGGAGCTGTTTTTT.

V gene TRBV11-2 combines with J gene TRBJ1-5; 7 bases fit TRBD1. Germline CDR1 reads SGHAT; CDR2 reads FQNNGV. Germline trimming cut 4 bases from V and 2 bases from J; bases unmatched to any gene: 11. CDR3 size: 17 residues. CDR3 DNA: TGTGCCAGCAGCTCTACAGGGGCCGCAAGCGGCAATCAGCCCCAGCATTTT. This gives the protein CASSSTGAASGNQPQHF.

The rearrangement joins TRBV7-9 to TRBJ2-3; D gene uncertain. Germline CDR1 reads SEHNR; CDR2 reads FQNEAQ (reference sequence). The germline V and J ends were trimmed by 3 bases and 4 bases, with 20 bases remaining between them. CDR3 size: 17 residues. CDR3 DNA sequence: TGTGCCAGCAGCTTTTACCCGGACCCAAGGATTGCAGATACGCAGTATTTT. Its protein is CASSFYPDPRIADTQYF.

The gene calls are TRBV6-6 and TRBJ1-5; maybe TRBD1 (5 bases). The CDR3 is made up of 13 amino acids. Germline lookup yields CDR1 MNHNY and CDR2 SVGAGI (reference sequence). Trimming stripped 8 bases from V and 5 bases from J, with 13 bases between. The CDR3 protein is CASGSSGDQPQHF. In DNA, the CDR3 is TGTGCCAGCGGCAGCTCGGGGGATCAGCCCCAGCATTTT.

The V call is TRBV2, the J call TRBJ2-3; D not resolved. Trimming shortened V by 1 base and J by 3 bases, and 5 bases separated the two germline ends. The CDR3 is 13 residues long. CDR1 and CDR2 from the germline V gene are SNHLY and FYNNEI. This chain's CDR3 is CASSEEFTDTQYF. The CDR3 nucleotides read TGTGCCAGCAGTGAAGAGTTTACAGATACGCAGTATTTT.

The rearrangement links TRBV5-1 to TRBJ2-7, with 11 bases lining up with TRBD1. Germline V gives CDR1 SGHRS, CDR2 YFSETQ. The CDR3 loop spans 14 amino acids. V trimming: 4 bases; J trimming: 5 bases; junction bases outside the gene matches: 5. For the CDR3, the DNA is TGCGCCAGCAGCCCTCGGACAGGGGGCAACGAGCAGTACTTC. Its protein product is CASSPRTGGNEQYF.

The chain uses TRBV7-2 and TRBJ2-5; D gene uncertain. Germline CDR1 SGHTA, CDR2 FQGNSA. Trimming left V 0 bases short and J 5 bases short, with 13 bases between. CDR3 length: 15 residues. In nucleotides, the CDR3 is TGTGCCAGCAGCTTAGCAGGGATACTCCGGGAGACCCAGTACTTC. Translated: CASSLAGILRETQYF.

The rearrangement joins TRBV19 to TRBJ2-5, with D tentatively TRBD2 (5 bases). The V and J ends lost 4 bases and 0 bases respectively, with 21 bases between them. The CDR3 extends over 18 amino acids. The germline V gene encodes CDR1 LNHDA and CDR2 SQIVND (reference sequence). For the CDR3, the DNA is TGTGCCAGTAGTACCCTGCTAGCCGGGCCCGGGTACCAAGAGACCCAGTACTTC. Its protein is CASSTLLAGPGYQETQYF.

This chain connects TRBV7-3 to TRBJ2-1, with a tentative D call TRBD1 (5 bases). The CDR3 length is 13 residues. V was shortened by 1 base and J by 5 bases, with 6 bases between the two germline ends. Germline V CDR1 and CDR2: SGHTA, FQGTGA. The CDR3 region has the DNA TGTGCCAGCAGCTTAATAGGGGACAATGAGCAGTTCTTC. Translation: CASSLIGDNEQFF.

The chain carries TRBV6-1 and TRBJ2-7, with 9 bases fitting TRBD1. In germline, CDR1 is MNHNS, CDR2 SASEGT. The CDR3 totals 20 residues. The V segment lost 2 bases and the J segment 0 bases; nucleotides outside the gene matches: 17. This CDR3 reads CASSETRTGAVVPSSYEQYF. CDR3 DNA: TGTGCCAGCAGTGAAACCCGGACAGGGGCGGTCGTCCCTTCCTCCTACGAGCAGTACTTC.

The genes are TRBV30 and TRBJ1-1; D is uncertain. In germline, CDR1 is GTSNPN, CDR2 SVGIG (reference sequence). The CDR3 is made up of 14 amino acids. V lost 2 bases, J lost 6 bases, and 16 bases lay in between. The CDR3 DNA is TGTGCCTGGAGTCCGAGTCCCCGGTATGCTGAAGCTTTCTTT. Translation: CAWSPSPRYAEAFF.

CDR3 coding DNA: TGTGCCAGCAGCTTGGGGACTAGTGTTGAGACCCAGTACTTC. It is translated as CASSLGTSVETQYF. The chain joins TRBV5-4 to TRBJ2-5; 7 bases align to TRBD2. The CDR3 sequence is 14 residues long. Trimming cost V 0 bases and J 5 bases; bases outside gene matches: 4. Per germline, CDR1 SGHNT and CDR2 YYREEE (reference sequence).

This sequence joins TRBV5-1 and TRBJ1-6, with TRBD1 identical over 9 bases. CDR3 length: 17 amino acids. V lost 2 bases, J lost 2 bases, and 5 bases stayed unmatched. CDR1 is SGHRS and CDR2 is YFSETQ in the germline V gene. This CDR3 reads CASSFGTGKPYNSPLHF. The CDR3 coding sequence is TGCGCCAGCAGCTTTGGGACAGGGAAGCCCTATAATTCACCCCTCCACTTT.

V and J are TRBV6-6 and TRBJ2-7; 7 nucleotides align to TRBD1. CDR3 length equals 15 residues. With V trimmed by 5 bases and J by 0 bases, 7 bases remained unmatched. Per germline, CDR1 MNHNY and CDR2 SVGAGI (reference sequence). CDR3 amino acids: CASSVDRTTSYEQYF. DNA of the CDR3: TGTGCCAGCAGTGTGGACAGGACGACCTCCTACGAGCAGTACTTC.

V gene TRBV6-1 combines with J gene TRBJ1-3; no firm D call. Trimming cost V 6 bases and J 2 bases, with 14 bases left between them. The CDR3 totals 15 residues. The germline V gene encodes CDR1 MNHNS and CDR2 SASEGT. The chain's CDR3 is CASSLGIGTGNTIYF. CDR3 nucleotide sequence: TGTGCCAGCAGCCTTGGGATCGGGACTGGAAACACCATATATTTT.

The V call is TRBV19, the J call TRBJ2-5; no definite D call. Germline V gene data show CDR1 as LNHDA and CDR2 as SQIVND (reference sequence). This CDR3 has 14 residues. Trimming took 3 bases from V and 13 from J, leaving 21 bases between them. CDR3 in amino acids: CASSMQIGSAYPYF. The CDR3 region has the DNA TGTGCCAGTAGTATGCAGATAGGGTCGGCGTACCCGTACTTC.